Sequencing of this T cell receptor beta chain was carried out in a study of blood T cell repertoires in COVID-19. Germline V gene data show CDR1 as MDHEN and CDR2 as SYDVKM. V lost 1 base to trimming and J lost 5 bases; unmatched junction nucleotides: 2. This CDR3 is 14 amino acids long. This table comes from immunoSEQ multiplex PCR, and its TCRdb copy is limited to in-frame clones, with some not included. The table lists almost 250,000 clones, about 89% of them singletons. The sequence was collected from a woman aged 25 to 45 who had recovered from COVID-19. This chain connects TRBV28 to TRBJ1-3, with TRBD1 matching over 7 bases. The sequenced sample consisted of PBMCs or T cells enriched from blood (not recorded which). CDR3: CASSLYRGRNTIYF. As DNA, the CDR3 is TGTGCCAGCAGTTTATACAGGGGAAGAAACACCATATATTTT.